A single sample gave rise to the 25 T cell receptor beta chains below, sequenced in a study of cytomegalovirus exposure and HLA in healthy donors. PCR involved 60 Vbeta and 13 Jbeta primers. Assay used: immunoSEQ multiplex PCR; TCRdb lists only in-frame clones, some missing. This table holds some 150,000 clones, 77% found once. Sequenced: PBMCs. These receptors all stem from a female donor in good health and CMV-seronegative.

The chain couples TRBV18 to TRBJ2-1, with 8 bases matching TRBD1. Germline V CDR1 and CDR2: KGHSH, LQKENI. With 7 bases clipped from V and 7 bases from J, the junction kept 6 bases outside the gene matches. The CDR3 is 13 residues long. For the CDR3, the DNA is TGTGCCAGCTTCGCGACAGGGGCAAATGAGCAGTTCTTC. Translated: CASFATGANEQFF.

This clone was counted only a few times. The CDR3 does not end in the conserved phenylalanine or tryptophan, so this is likely a read error. It is unclear where the CDR3 begins or ends on the DNA, so no DNA is shown, and the CDR3 is as TCRdb lists it. The chain employs TRBV4-1 and TRBJ1-2; TRBD1, the table's D call, lacks a check against the DNA. The CDR3 region is 13 residues in length, termini included. Germline CDR1 is MGHRA and CDR2 is YSYEKL. The CDR3 is CASSQELDRGRVL.

The rearrangement links TRBV6-5 to TRBJ1-4; 7 nucleotides align to TRBD1. Per the germline V gene, CDR1 is MNHEY and CDR2 is SVGAGI. This CDR3 is built from 15 residues. The ends lost 6 bases at V and 4 bases at J; junction bases unmatched: 8. CDR3 region: CASSTGEASNEKLFF. The CDR3, as DNA: TGTGCCAGCAGCACAGGGGAAGCTAGTAATGAAAAACTGTTTTTT.

The rearrangement joins TRBV6-6 to TRBJ1-1; D remains ambiguous. Germline values: CDR1 MNHNY, CDR2 SVGAGI (reference sequence). This CDR3 region has 12 residues. Deletions cut 2 bases from V and 4 bases from J, with 5 bases between. CDR3 sequence (DNA): TGTGCCAGCAGTTACGGTAGCACTGAAGCTTTCTTT. Its protein is CASSYGSTEAFF.

This chain connects TRBV6-5 to TRBJ2-2; 9 nucleotides line up with TRBD1. Unmatched junction bases numbered 6, after V lost 2 bases and J lost 8 bases. There are 15 residues in the CDR3. From germline, CDR1 is MNHEY and CDR2 SVGAGI. The CDR3 region is CASSYRDRVMGELFF. CDR3 DNA: TGTGCCAGCAGTTACCGGGACAGGGTAATGGGGGAGCTGTTTTTT.

This chain connects TRBV6-1 to TRBJ2-7, with 8 bases fitting TRBD1. The CDR3 is 15 amino acids. V was clipped by 7 bases and J by 6 bases; unmatched bases: 14. Germline assignment: CDR1 MNHNS and CDR2 SASEGT. The CDR3 DNA reads TGTGCCAGCAACGATCCTGGACAGGGTCGCAGCGAGCAGTACTTC. Protein: CASNDPGQGRSEQYF.

The rearrangement joins TRBV15 to TRBJ1-4; 9 nucleotides match TRBD1. The CDR3 contains 14 residues. CDR1 LNHNV and CDR2 YYDKDF come from the germline V gene (reference sequence). Trimming at V came to 4 bases and at J to 8 bases, leaving 5 bases not matched to a gene. CDR3 residues: CATSIRTGVEKLFF. For the CDR3, the DNA is TGTGCCACCAGCATTAGGACAGGGGTCGAAAAACTGTTTTTT.

The genes are TRBV9 and TRBJ2-7; the D gene is possibly TRBD2 (5 bases). Trimming removed 3 bases from V and 1 base from J, with 5 bases in between. Germline V gives CDR1 SGDLS, CDR2 YYNGEE. This CDR3 has 12 amino acids. The CDR3, as DNA: TGTGCCAGCAGCGGGGAGTCCTACGAGCAGTACTTC. Amino acid sequence: CASSGESYEQYF.

This chain connects TRBV15 to TRBJ1-4; 7 nucleotides align to TRBD1. The ends lost 5 bases at V and 4 bases at J; junction bases unmatched: 7. This CDR3 is built from 15 residues. Germline values: CDR1 LNHNV, CDR2 YYDKDF (reference sequence). The CDR3 loop reads CATSGRQGFNEKLFF. The DNA of the CDR3 is TGTGCCACCAGCGGGAGACAGGGCTTTAATGAAAAACTGTTTTTT.

This rearrangement joins TRBV11-2 to TRBJ1-3; no firm D call. The CDR3 is 15 amino acids. V lost 5 bases and J 3 bases, leaving 14 bases between the germline ends. Per germline, CDR1 SGHAT and CDR2 FQNNGV. The CDR3 DNA sequence: TGTGCCAGCAGCCCCTCGTCTCCTTTTGGAAACACCATATATTTT. This encodes CASSPSSPFGNTIYF.

In its sample, this clone was seen a few times. The genes are TRBV19 and TRBJ2-7; no reliable D call. V gave up 3 bases and J gave up 0 bases, with 12 bases separating them. Germline CDR1 LNHDA, CDR2 SQIVND (reference sequence). The CDR3 length is 15 residues. The CDR3: CASSMAGSPSYEQYF. CDR3 DNA sequence: TGTGCCAGTAGTATGGCAGGCTCGCCCTCCTACGAGCAGTACTTC.

The chain links TRBV2 to TRBJ2-7; the D gene is possibly TRBD2 (6 bases). V shed 6 bases and J shed 2 bases, with 14 bases lying between them. CDR1 is SNHLY and CDR2 is FYNNEI in the germline V gene. This CDR3 is 14 amino acids long. Here the CDR3 reads CASSRAGPTYEQYF. The CDR3 DNA reads TGTGCCAGCAGCCGGGCGGGGCCGACCTACGAGCAGTACTTC. The full variable domain, completed using reference TRBV2 and TRBJ2-7, is EPEVTQTPSHQVTQMGQEVILRCVPISNHLYFYWYRQILGQKVEFLVSFYNNEISEKSEIFDDQFSVERPDGSNFTLKIRSTKLEDSAMYFCASSRAGPTYEQYFGPGTRLTVT.

The chain employs TRBV4-1 and TRBJ1-5, with TRBD1 as a possible D gene (6 bases). CDR3 size: 15 residues. V was clipped by 2 bases and J by 0 bases, with 8 bases between them. CDR1 and CDR2 from the germline V gene are MGHRA and YSYEKL. CDR3 in DNA: TGCGCCAGCAGCCAAAGGGACACTAGCAATCAGCCCCAGCATTTT. This translates into CASSQRDTSNQPQHF.

This chain connects TRBV7-8 to TRBJ2-4; TRBD2 matches at 10 bases. Trimming cost V 1 base and J 0 bases; bases outside gene matches: 6. The germline CDR1 and CDR2 sequences are SGHVS and FQNEAQ. The CDR3 is 18 amino acids. For the CDR3, the DNA is TGTGCCAGCAGCTTAGTAGCGGGGGGCGGGTTAGCCAAAAACATTCAGTACTTC. Its protein product is CASSLVAGGGLAKNIQYF.

Only one count was recorded for this clone. The genes are TRBV27 and TRBJ1-2, with 10 bases lining up with TRBD1. The CDR3 length is 14 residues. Germline V gives CDR1 MNHEY, CDR2 SMNVEV (reference sequence). The V and J ends lost 2 bases and 10 bases, in that order; junction bases with no gene match: 7. CDR3 sequence (DNA): TGTGCCAGCAGTTTACCTGGGACAGGGGAGGACTACACCTTC. As protein: CASSLPGTGEDYTF.

V gene TRBV28 combines with J gene TRBJ1-3, with TRBD1 matching 8 bases. In germline, CDR1 is MDHEN, CDR2 SYDVKM. The CDR3 has 17 residues. Trimming cost V 1 base and J 1 base; bases outside gene matches: 6. CDR3 coding DNA: TGTGCCAGCAGTTTATCGACAGGGGTTAGATCTGGAAACACCATATATTTT. Its protein is CASSLSTGVRSGNTIYF.

V gene TRBV4-2 combines with J gene TRBJ2-2, with a weak D call TRBD2 (6 bases). The germline V and J ends were trimmed by 4 bases and 2 bases, with 14 bases remaining between them. The CDR3 has 16 amino acids. Germline CDR1 reads LGHNA; CDR2 reads YNFKEQ. The DNA for the CDR3 is TGTGCCAGCAGCCCTCTAGCGCATCGAAACACCGGGGAGCTGTTTTTT. The encoded protein is CASSPLAHRNTGELFF.

The CDR3 DNA follows: TGTGCCAGCAGCCAAGAACTAGCGGAGTCCTACGAGCAGTACTTC. Its translation: CASSQELAESYEQYF. This chain connects TRBV4-2 to TRBJ2-7; the match to TRBD2 covers 8 bases. The CDR3 loop spans 15 amino acids. The germline gives CDR1 LGHNA, CDR2 YNFKEQ. J gave up 1 base and V 0 bases, and 2 bases lay outside the gene matches.

The J gene is TRBJ2-5, the V gene TRBV2; TRBD2 agrees at 11 bases. CDR3 length: 17 residues. Germline trimming cut 5 bases from V and 3 bases from J; bases unmatched to any gene: 11. Germline CDR1 is SNHLY and CDR2 is FYNNEI. The CDR3 protein is CASSSGTSGLNKETQYF. The CDR3 DNA follows: TGTGCCAGCAGTTCCGGGACTAGCGGACTTAATAAAGAGACCCAGTACTTC.

J is TRBJ1-2 and V is TRBV4-2; no firm D call. Trimming removed 0 bases from V and 7 bases from J, with 21 bases in between. Germline values: CDR1 LGHNA, CDR2 YNFKEQ. The CDR3 totals 17 residues. Written as DNA, the CDR3 is TGTGCCAGCAGCCAAGATAATCAGGCAGGTTCAGCTGGTGGCTACACCTTC. Its translation: CASSQDNQAGSAGGYTF.

The chain recombines TRBV27 with TRBJ2-7; D ambiguous. The CDR3 has 12 residues. The V end lost 4 bases, the J end lost 2 bases, and 6 bases lay between the germline ends. Germline assignment: CDR1 MNHEY and CDR2 SMNVEV (reference sequence). The CDR3 loop is CASSSQAYEQYF. The CDR3, as DNA: TGTGCCAGCAGTTCACAAGCCTACGAGCAGTACTTC.

The chain joins TRBV5-6 to TRBJ1-3; D might be TRBD1 (6 bases). Trimming removed 0 bases at V and 3 bases at J, with 7 bases between. In germline, CDR1 is SGHDT, CDR2 YYEEEE. This CDR3 has 14 residues. CDR3 sequence: CASSLGGRGNTIYF. The CDR3 DNA reads as TGTGCCAGCAGCTTGGGGGGGCGTGGAAACACCATATATTTT.

V usage is TRBV6-1 and J usage is TRBJ1-2, with TRBD1 matching 9 bases. CDR1 is MNHNS and CDR2 is SASEGT in the germline V gene. CDR3 size: 15 residues. Losses at the gene ends were 10 bases for V and 3 bases for J; bases not matched to a gene: 12. The CDR3 DNA follows: TGTGCCACCACAGGGGGCACCTACCGAGACTATGGCTACACCTTC. It is translated as CATTGGTYRDYGYTF.

This chain uses TRBV2 with TRBJ2-3; D is possibly TRBD2 (6 bases). This CDR3 region has 14 residues. V lost 8 bases and J lost 1, with 13 bases in between. CDR1 is SNHLY and CDR2 is FYNNEI in the germline V gene. Here the CDR3 reads CASGFGGGTDTQYF. The CDR3, as DNA: TGTGCCAGCGGGTTTGGCGGGGGCACAGATACGCAGTATTTT.

This clone appeared once. This chain links TRBV6-5 with TRBJ1-5; TRBD1 agrees at 7 bases. The germline CDR1 and CDR2 sequences are MNHEY and SVGAGI. Trimming cost V 6 bases and J 6 bases; bases outside gene matches: 8. The CDR3 has 14 residues. The CDR3 nucleotides read TGTGCCAGCAGACCAGACAGGGCCGCTCAGCCCCAGCATTTT. Its protein product is CASRPDRAAQPQHF.